This T cell receptor beta chain was profiled in a study of identical twins. Study-wide findings and caveats: Fewer insertions were carried by abundant cord blood beta clonotypes, but none was seen in memory repertoires.

This CDR3 is built from 15 residues. In germline, CDR1 is MNHNY, CDR2 SVGAGI (reference sequence). The V end lost 6 bases, the J end lost 0 bases, and 15 bases lay between the germline ends. About this clonotype itself: Its antigen is not identified.

TCRdb ran MiXCR on the 5' RACE reads and lists one entry per CDR3 protein. The sample yields some 1,600,000 distinct CDR3 sequences, roughly a third seen once. The sequence was obtained from a newborn girl in good health. J is TRBJ2-7 and V is TRBV6-6; D is perhaps TRBD2 (6 bases). Sequencing input: cord blood. In DNA, the CDR3 is TGTGCCAGCAGCTCGCTAGCGTTGAGCTCCTACGAGCAGTACTTC. This codes for CASSSLALSSYEQYF.